This T cell receptor (beta chain) was documented in a study of T cells in Graves' hyperthyroidism and ophthalmopathy. CDR1 DFQATT and CDR2 SNEGSKA come from the germline V gene (reference sequence). CDR3 length equals 15 residues. V gave up 3 bases and J gave up 2 bases, with 16 bases separating them. Using RNA transcripts as the source, TCR beta CDR3 regions were amplified. During a first-round RT-PCR of the TCR CDR3, the HTBI primer set was used. TCRdb independently ran MiXCR on the multiplex PCR reads; one entry per CDR3 protein. The sample contains about 640,000 distinct CDR3 sequences, approximately 15% of which appear only once. In this sample, this clonotype turned up many times.

The V call is TRBV20-1, the J call TRBJ2-5, with D possibly being TRBD1 (5 bases). This TCR was recovered from a woman in her forties or fifties with Graves' ophthalmopathy. The sequenced sample consisted of blood. The CDR3 DNA follows: TGCAGTGCTAGCTTTCGGTGGGGCTTACAAGAGACCCAGTACTTC. This translates into CSASFRWGLQETQYF.